Listed below are T cell receptor beta chains from one sample, sequenced in a study of a mutant IDH1 vaccine in newly diagnosed glioma. TCRdb's copy holds only in-frame clones and misses some; the assay was immunoSEQ multiplex PCR. The sample yields 30,000 to 40,000 clones, more than 55% seen once. Their target antigens are unknown. Sequenced material: PBMCs, taken from a glioma patient whose treatment included an IDH1 peptide vaccine. Receptor source: a woman under 30 with glioma. Both conserved end residues are trimmed from each CDR3. Each record gives: J gene, V gene, CDR3 protein.

j_call: TRBJ1-2
v_call: TRBV5-1
cdr3_aa: ASSTTGQGYTNYGYT

j_call: TRBJ1-1
v_call: TRBV7-9
cdr3_aa: ASSLERAPNTEAF

j_call: TRBJ2-5
v_call: TRBV14
cdr3_aa: ASSLGLETQY

j_call: TRBJ1-2
v_call: TRBV14
cdr3_aa: ASSQVGQGRGYT

j_call: TRBJ1-3
v_call: TRBV28
cdr3_aa: ASSLWGGNTIY

j_call: TRBJ2-1
v_call: TRBV5-4
cdr3_aa: AMLAGGAGNEQF

j_call: TRBJ2-7
v_call: TRBV6-5
cdr3_aa: ASYQTGGYEQY

j_call: TRBJ2-5
v_call: TRBV5-6
cdr3_aa: ASSLYSQETQY

j_call: TRBJ2-5
v_call: TRBV25-1
cdr3_aa: ASSESEGRHQETQY

j_call: TRBJ1-1
v_call: TRBV18
cdr3_aa: ASSPRQGMNTEAF

j_call: TRBJ1-1
v_call: TRBV30
cdr3_aa: AWSPRGRANTEAF

j_call: TRBJ2-7
v_call: TRBV11-2
cdr3_aa: ASIGTSGRNSYEQY

j_call: TRBJ1-6
v_call: TRBV27
cdr3_aa: ASSLSRRDRVGSLH

j_call: TRBJ2-3
v_call: TRBV18
cdr3_aa: ASSPPGADTQY

j_call: TRBJ2-1
v_call: TRBV13
cdr3_aa: ASSATSGGAIEQF

j_call: TRBJ2-2
v_call: TRBV11-2
cdr3_aa: ASSFTGSGELF

j_call: TRBJ1-3
v_call: TRBV7-9
cdr3_aa: ASSLDFANTIY

j_call: TRBJ1-6
v_call: TRBV5-4
cdr3_aa: ASSTWRGTGVYSPLH

j_call: TRBJ2-7
v_call: TRBV5-4
cdr3_aa: ASSSDRGVEQY

j_call: TRBJ2-6
v_call: TRBV18
cdr3_aa: ASSGTGSGANVLT

j_call: TRBJ2-1
v_call: TRBV29-1
cdr3_aa: SVEDLDTNGTSGYNEQF

j_call: TRBJ1-5
v_call: TRBV19
cdr3_aa: ASRTEGSNQPQH

j_call: TRBJ1-2
v_call: TRBV5-6
cdr3_aa: ASSADRNSGYT

j_call: TRBJ1-6
v_call: TRBV27
cdr3_aa: ASSLGSPNNSPLH

j_call: TRBJ1-2
v_call: TRBV27
cdr3_aa: ASSPGRSYGYT

j_call: TRBJ2-5
v_call: TRBV18
cdr3_aa: ASSPYRGQETQY

j_call: TRBJ1-5
v_call: TRBV5-6
cdr3_aa: ASSLARENQPQH

j_call: TRBJ1-3
v_call: TRBV28
cdr3_aa: ASSHPYRGLGSGNTIY

j_call: TRBJ2-2
v_call: TRBV14
cdr3_aa: ASSQNRDYRRTGELF

j_call: TRBJ1-1
v_call: TRBV10-3
cdr3_aa: AISLAGVGNTEAF

j_call: TRBJ2-3
v_call: TRBV4-1
cdr3_aa: ASSQDVGGGPMGNTQY

j_call: TRBJ1-1
v_call: TRBV25-1
cdr3_aa: ASSTMNTGRTEAF

j_call: TRBJ2-2
v_call: TRBV4-2
cdr3_aa: ASSRFAVSGPGELF

j_call: TRBJ1-3
v_call: TRBV6-5
cdr3_aa: ASRVEPGNTIY

j_call: TRBJ1-5
v_call: TRBV10-3
cdr3_aa: AISERDYSNQPQH

j_call: TRBJ2-2
v_call: TRBV29-1
cdr3_aa: SVEGQGHTGELF

j_call: TRBJ2-1
v_call: TRBV5-4
cdr3_aa: ASSLGRAPSYNEQF

j_call: TRBJ2-7
v_call: TRBV7-5
cdr3_aa: ARLLTGFYAHEQY

j_call: TRBJ2-1
v_call: TRBV6-6
cdr3_aa: ASSYGSGVGVNEQF

j_call: TRBJ2-7
v_call: TRBV27
cdr3_aa: ASSFVRPSLSGDAYEQY

j_call: TRBJ2-1
v_call: TRBV6-6
cdr3_aa: ASSYSREGTYNEQF

j_call: TRBJ2-1
v_call: TRBV11-2
cdr3_aa: ASSLGFSGRLYNEQF

j_call: TRBJ2-5
v_call: TRBV11-3
cdr3_aa: ASSPGILAGGPKSETQY

j_call: TRBJ2-1
v_call: TRBV7-6
cdr3_aa: ASSPFIGANSEQF